Below are 13 T cell receptor beta chains sequenced from a single sample in a study of identical twins. TCRdb used MiXCR to reprocess the 5' RACE reads, holding one entry per CDR3 protein. The repertoire has roughly 470,000 distinct CDR3 sequences, roughly 13% of them found once; the top ten carry 0.98%. The data were also submitted as part of a second study, on yellow fever vaccine responses in identical twins.

Sequenced input: CD4+ T cells sorted from blood. The receptor source for this set is a woman between 18 and 29 years old in good health.

CDR3 coding DNA: TGTGCCAGCAGCATAGCGGGAGGCCGTTTGGGTCCAGATACGCAGTATTTT. Its protein is CASSIAGGRLGPDTQYF. V is TRBV27 and J is TRBJ2-3; the match to TRBD2 covers 10 bases. V shed 6 bases, J shed 4 bases, and the junction held 13 bases outside the gene matches. The CDR3 has 17 amino acids. Germline loops: CDR1 MNHEY, CDR2 SMNVEV (reference sequence).

V and J are TRBV29-1 and TRBJ2-7, with D perhaps being TRBD1 or TRBD2 (5 bases each). Germline V gene data show CDR1 as SQVTM and CDR2 as ANQGSEA. This CDR3 is 12 amino acids long. Trimming shortened V by 2 bases and J by 5 bases, and 10 bases separated the two germline ends. CDR3 sequence (DNA): TGCAGCGTTGAACCCCAGGGAGACGAGCAGTACTTC. It encodes CSVEPQGDEQYF.

This clonotype was picked up a small number of times. The chain employs TRBV7-2 and TRBJ2-5, with TRBD2 matching 8 bases. The CDR3 is made up of 14 amino acids. Germline CDR1 SGHTA, CDR2 FQGNSA. V gave up 2 bases and J gave up 3 bases; unmatched junction bases: 2. Here the CDR3 DNA reads TGTGCCAGCAGCTTACTAGCGGGCAAAGAGACCCAGTACTTC. Protein: CASSLLAGKETQYF.

V usage is TRBV12-3 or TRBV12-4 and J usage is TRBJ2-4, with D uncertain. Trimming cost V 6 bases and J 6 bases, with 15 bases left between them. This CDR3 spans 14 amino acids. CDR3 region: CASSPPPSTNIQYF. DNA for the CDR3: TGTGCCAGCAGCCCACCCCCGTCTACAAACATTCAGTACTTC.

Ten or more counts support this clonotype. The gene calls are TRBV5-5 and TRBJ1-1; possibly TRBD1 for D (6 bases). The CDR3 is 16 residues long. Looked up from germline, CDR1 is SGHKS and CDR2 is YYEKEE (reference sequence). V dropped 3 bases and J dropped 0 bases, with 15 bases sitting between them. CDR3 sequence (DNA): TGTGCCAGCAGCTCCACAGGGAGCGGGTTGAACACTGAAGCTTTCTTT. This translates into CASSSTGSGLNTEAFF.

This chain joins TRBV12-3 or TRBV12-4 and TRBJ1-2; maybe TRBD1 (6 bases). V was cut by 5 bases and J by 5 bases, with 15 bases left in between. This CDR3 spans 14 amino acids. CDR3 amino acids: CASSDNREGYGYTF. The CDR3 nucleotides are TGTGCCAGCAGTGACAACAGGGAGGGGTATGGCTACACCTTC.

This clonotype turned up a few times. The CDR3 coding sequence is TGTGCCAGCAGCCAAACCCCGGGAGGAAGAGAAAGAGATACGCAGTATTTT. This sequence encodes CASSQTPGGRERDTQYF. The rearrangement links TRBV4-2 to TRBJ2-3; 7 bases are shared with TRBD2. Trimming at V came to 2 bases and at J to 5 bases, leaving 13 bases not matched to a gene. CDR1 and CDR2 (germline): LGHNA, YNFKEQ. The CDR3 sequence is 17 residues long.

The chain joins TRBV5-5 to TRBJ2-1; 10 nucleotides match TRBD2. Germline CDR1 is SGHKS and CDR2 is YYEKEE (reference sequence). The CDR3 is 17 amino acids. V shed 1 base and J 8 bases; nucleotides not matched to a gene: 12. CDR3 loop: CASSLPASGSRSDEQFF. CDR3 in DNA: TGTGCCAGCAGCTTGCCGGCTAGCGGGAGCCGAAGTGATGAGCAGTTCTTC.

For the CDR3, the DNA is TGTGCCAGCAGTTTACCCTTACCCACAGGGGGCGGGGAGACCCAGTACTTC. This gives the protein CASSLPLPTGGGETQYF. This chain connects TRBV28 to TRBJ2-5, with 9 bases aligning to TRBD1. The CDR3 spans 17 residues. Germline CDR1 and CDR2: MDHEN and SYDVKM. J was trimmed by 5 bases and V by 2 bases; bases with no gene match: 12.

This chain connects TRBV20-1 to TRBJ2-3; 10 bases line up with TRBD2. The length of the CDR3 is 14 residues. In germline, CDR1 is DFQATT, CDR2 SNEGSKA (reference sequence). The V gene end was trimmed by 6 bases and the J gene end by 5 bases; junction bases not matched to a gene: 8. In DNA, the CDR3 is TGCAGTGCCGCAAGCGGGAGGGGAGTAGATACGCAGTATTTT. It specifies CSAASGRGVDTQYF.

This sequence joins TRBV6-2 or TRBV6-3 and TRBJ2-2; the match to TRBD2 covers 8 bases. This CDR3 region has 17 residues. The V gene end was trimmed by 5 bases and the J gene end by 6 bases; junction bases not matched to a gene: 14. Germline lookup yields CDR1 MNHEY and CDR2 SVGEGT. The CDR3 sequence is CASSHIEWREDAGELFF. CDR3 nucleotides: TGTGCCAGCAGTCATATCGAGTGGCGGGAGGATGCCGGGGAGCTGTTTTTT.

This clonotype has just a few counts. The chain couples TRBV6-1 to TRBJ2-7; tentative D call: TRBD1 (5 bases). CDR3 size: 13 residues. Trimming removed 2 bases from V and 1 base from J, with 6 bases in between. Per germline, CDR1 MNHNS and CDR2 SASEGT. The CDR3 DNA follows: TGTGCCAGCAGTGAACCAGGGTCCTACGAGCAGTACTTC. It codes for CASSEPGSYEQYF.

The chain joins TRBV7-2 to TRBJ2-7; 15 positions match TRBD2. Germline V gene data show CDR1 as SGHTA and CDR2 as FQGNSA. V dropped 6 bases and J dropped 5; count of bases not matched to a gene: 8. This CDR3 comprises 16 residues. CDR3 bases: TGTGCCAGCAGACTGGGACTAGCGGGAGGAGATGACGAGCAGTACTTC. Protein sequence: CASRLGLAGGDDEQYF.